The rows below give T cell receptor beta chains drawn from one sample of a study of T cell responses to AZD1222 COVID-19 vaccine. Sequencing was performed with immunoSEQ multiplex PCR; in TCRdb, only in-frame clones are kept and a portion is missing. The data show more than 150,000 clones, with 85% to 95% seen just once and more than 9% held by the top ten. The starting material was peripheral blood, obtained on day 0 of AZD1222 vaccination. Receptors originate from an adult in good health. Both conserved end residues are part of each CDR3. The D gene is left open where the match is weak. Clone size is shown for a subset of rows, as once, few, many or a class of expanded clone.

V	size	D	J	DNA	CDR3
TRBV4-3	-	-	TRBJ2-1	TGCGCCAGCAGCCAAGATTACACGGACCGCGAGCAGTTCTTC	CASSQDYTDREQFF
TRBV19	few	-	TRBJ1-3	TGTGCCACTAAACAACCCGGACAGCAGCTAAACACCATATATTTT	CATKQPGQQLNTIYF
TRBV6-5	-	-	TRBJ2-5	TGTGCCAGCGAAGGGGCTGTGAAGACCCAGTACTTC	CASEGAVKTQYF
TRBV4-2	-	-	TRBJ1-5	TGTGCCAGCAGCCAAGATGAGGGCGGGAGTCAGCCCCAGCATTTT	CASSQDEGGSQPQHF
TRBV2	-	-	TRBJ1-3	TGTGCCAGCAGTGGACTCCGCGGGGTCGGAAACACCATATATTTT	CASSGLRGVGNTIYF
TRBV7-7	once	-	TRBJ2-5	TGTGCTAGCAGCTCCGGGACCCGACCATTAGAGACCCAGTACTTC	CASSSGTRPLETQYF
TRBV30	-	-	TRBJ1-5	TGTGCCTGGGGGGAGATGAATCAGCCCCAGCATTTT	CAWGEMNQPQHF
TRBV11-3	-	-	TRBJ1-1	TGTGCCAGCAGCTCCCGGACGGGTGAAGCTTTCTTT	CASSSRTGEAFF
TRBV5-8	-	-	TRBJ1-4	TGTGCCAGCAGCTTGGATGGCAGGGAGGGTGAAAAACTGTTTTTT	CASSLDGREGEKLFF
TRBV28	once	-	TRBJ2-1	TGTGCCAGCACCCTAGGAGGACCTAATGAGCAGTTCTTC	CASTLGGPNEQFF
TRBV2	few	-	TRBJ1-5	TGTGCCAGCAGTCGCGCAGGGGATAGCAATCAGCCCCAGCATTTT	CASSRAGDSNQPQHF